The 25 T cell receptor beta chains below all came from one sample that was sequenced in a study of T-cell reconstitution after alpha-beta-depleted transplantation in children (dated by TCRdb to 2016 to 2018). Library method: PCR. This sample was sequenced with an Illumina HiSeq 2500. TCR library preparation used molecular barcoding, with unique molecular identifiers applied to normalize quantification of the TCRbeta repertoire. TCRdb took the public reads, trimmed them with fastp at Q25, ran MiXCR for clone calling and kept in-frame beta chains. Rows with a matching CDR3 protein are joined into one entry that keeps the most common DNA and genes. Here the sample has some 500,000 distinct CDR3 sequences; approximately 20% occur a single time. In total, the top ten clones hold 3% to 4% of the sample. The input for sequencing was PBMCs from the stem cell graft donor, taken from the stem cell graft. The receptors stem from a human donor who donated a stem cell graft to a child with acute lymphoblastic leukemia.

Regarding this clonotype: Germline is not matched at one junction end, which may reflect a read error. The chain combines TRBV3-1 with TRBJ1-1, with TRBD1 identical over 9 bases. Germline V gene data show CDR1 as LGHDT and CDR2 as YNNKEL (reference sequence). The CDR3 covers 19 residues. This CDR3 is CASTQERRTGVPMSTEAFF. CDR3 coding DNA: TGTGCCAGCACCCAAGAGAGAAGGACAGGGGTCCCCATGAGTACTGAAGCTTTCTTT. Using reference TRBV3-1 and TRBJ1-1 for the parts outside the CDR3, the full variable domain is DTAVSQTPKYLVTQMGNDKSIKCEQNLGHDTMYWYKQDSKKFLKIMFSYNNKELIINETVPNRFSPKSPDKAHLNLHINSLELGDSAVYFCASTQERRTGVPMSTEAFFGQGTRLTVV.

This clonotype showed up many times. The rearrangement joins TRBV10-3 to TRBJ2-5; 12 bases fit TRBD2. CDR1 and CDR2 from the germline V gene are ENHRY and SYGVKD. CDR3 length: 15 amino acids. Losses at the gene ends were 6 bases for V and 2 bases for J; bases not matched to a gene: 4. Here the CDR3 DNA reads TGTGCCATCAGGTCTAGCGGGAGGGATCAAGAGACCCAGTACTTC. Its translation is CAIRSSGRDQETQYF.

This clonotype appeared a few times. The genes are TRBV9 and TRBJ2-6; D not resolved. Trimming cost V 3 bases and J 0 bases, with 10 bases left between them. The CDR3 sequence is 16 residues long. Germline lookup yields CDR1 SGDLS and CDR2 YYNGEE. The CDR3 nucleotides read TGTGCCAGCAGCGCCTCACAGAGCTCTGGGGCCAACGTCCTGACTTTC. It is translated as CASSASQSSGANVLTF.

This clonotype occurred a few times. V is TRBV5-1 and J is TRBJ2-1; D remains unclear. Germline CDR1 SGHRS, CDR2 YFSETQ. The CDR3 consists of 16 residues. The V and J ends lost 0 bases and 1 base respectively, with 11 bases between them. The CDR3 here is CASSLEGVASYNEQFF. The DNA for the CDR3 is TGCGCCAGCAGCTTGGAAGGAGTCGCGTCCTACAATGAGCAGTTCTTC.

The V and J genes are TRBV20-1 and TRBJ1-1; 7 bases are a match to TRBD1. The length of the CDR3 is 13 residues. CDR1 is DFQATT and CDR2 is SNEGSKA in the germline V gene (reference sequence). V gave up 5 bases and J gave up 5 bases; unmatched junction bases: 8. CDR3 nucleotides: TGCAGTGCTTACAGGGGCTGGGGGACTGAAGCTTTCTTT. This gives the protein CSAYRGWGTEAFF.

The chain is built from TRBV5-1 and TRBJ1-4; possible D gene TRBD1, 5 bases. The CDR3 runs 14 residues. Germline V gene sequence: CDR1 SGHRS, CDR2 YFSETQ. The V end was cut by 5 bases, the J end by 2 bases, with 10 bases between. CDR3 nucleotide sequence: TGCGCCAGCAGTTCAGGGCAGACTAATGAAAAACTGTTTTTT. Translation gives CASSSGQTNEKLFF.

This chain links TRBV20-1 with TRBJ2-7; weak D call: TRBD2 (6 bases). The length of the CDR3 is 15 residues. The V and J ends lost 3 bases and 2 bases respectively, with 17 bases between them. Per the germline V gene, CDR1 is DFQATT and CDR2 is SNEGSKA (reference sequence). The CDR3 bases are TGCAGTGCTAGTCCTATCCGGGACTGGCCCTACGAGCAGTACTTC. Amino acids: CSASPIRDWPYEQYF.

The table lists this clonotype with a few counts. The chain is built from TRBV27 and TRBJ2-7; maybe TRBD1 (6 bases). Germline CDR1 MNHEY, CDR2 SMNVEV (reference sequence). The CDR3 is made up of 16 amino acids. Trimming removed 8 bases from V and 0 bases from J, with 20 bases in between. The CDR3 DNA reads TGTGCCAGCGGCCGCCTGACAGGTCTTACCTCCTACGAGCAGTACTTC. Translated, it gives CASGRLTGLTSYEQYF.

The chain is built from TRBV14 and TRBJ2-1, with D unclear. V was cut by 0 bases and J by 5 bases, with 8 bases left in between. Germline V gene data show CDR1 as SGHDN and CDR2 as FVKESK. This CDR3 region has 14 residues. The CDR3 DNA follows: TGTGCCAGCAGCCAAGAAGGGCGTCACAATGAGCAGTTCTTC. This gives the protein CASSQEGRHNEQFF.

The chain is built from TRBV20-1 and TRBJ2-1; TRBD2 aligns across 8 bases. Germline V gene data show CDR1 as DFQATT and CDR2 as SNEGSKA (reference sequence). The CDR3 extends over 15 amino acids. The trim removed 7 bases at V and 9 bases at J, leaving 17 bases unmatched. In DNA form, the CDR3 reads TGCAGTGGACCACCGAGGACTAGCAAGAAGGGTGAGCAGTTCTTC. Translating gives CSGPPRTSKKGEQFF.

This clonotype was counted between two and nine times. The V gene is TRBV7-9, the J gene TRBJ2-1; D unresolved. This CDR3 is 10 amino acids long. Between the trimmed V and J ends, which lost 5 bases and 9 bases, there was a span of 5 bases. The germline CDR1 and CDR2 sequences are SEHNR and FQNEAQ (reference sequence). The CDR3 nucleotides are TGTGCCAGCAGCGGTACTGAGCAGTTCTTC. It is translated as CASSGTEQFF.

This clonotype was counted between two and nine times. The rearrangement joins TRBV7-9 to TRBJ1-5; TRBD1 is a possible D gene (6 bases). Germline CDR1 reads SEHNR; CDR2 reads FQNEAQ (reference sequence). The CDR3 consists of 14 residues. The V end was cut by 4 bases, the J end by 4 bases, with 11 bases between. In DNA form, the CDR3 reads TGTGCCAGCAGCTCAACGCAGGGGAATCAGCCCCAGCATTTT. Protein: CASSSTQGNQPQHF. The entire variable domain, with the rest obtained from reference TRBV7-9 and TRBJ1-5, is as follows: DTGVSQNPRHKITKRGQNVTFRCDPISEHNRLYWYRQTLGQGPEFLTYFQNEAQLEKSRLLSDRFSAERPKGSFSTLEIQRTEQGDSAMYLCASSSTQGNQPQHFGDGTRLSIL.

This sequence joins TRBV4-2 and TRBJ2-2, with no clear D. Trimming cost V 8 bases and J 5 bases, with 21 bases left between them. The CDR3 has 16 residues. Germline CDR1 reads LGHNA; CDR2 reads YNFKEQ. The DNA of the CDR3 is TGTGCCAGCGGCCCCGCGCGCGCAGGTGGGACCGGGGAGCTGTTTTTT. Protein product: CASGPARAGGTGELFF.

The chain has TRBV20-1 and TRBJ1-1; no firm D call. Deletions cut 5 bases from V and 1 base from J, with 17 bases between. The CDR3 contains 15 residues. Germline V gene sequence: CDR1 DFQATT, CDR2 SNEGSKA (reference sequence). CDR3 DNA sequence: TGCAGTGCTTGGCCGGGCCCCCGGGGGAACACTGAAGCTTTCTTT. Its translation is CSAWPGPRGNTEAFF.

This clonotype was observed at least ten times. This chain joins TRBV2 and TRBJ2-1, with D uncertain. This CDR3 has 13 residues. V was pared by 11 bases and J by 0 bases, with 11 bases between. Germline CDR1 is SNHLY and CDR2 is FYNNEI. The CDR3 is CAGAWSSYNEQFF. CDR3 sequence (DNA): TGTGCCGGTGCTTGGAGCTCCTACAATGAGCAGTTCTTC.

V usage is TRBV15 and J usage is TRBJ2-3; D ambiguous. The V and J ends lost 3 bases and 1 base respectively, with 5 bases between them. Germline V lookup: CDR1 LNHNV, CDR2 YYDKDF (reference sequence). The CDR3 loop spans 13 amino acids. CDR3: CATSSEGTDTQYF. CDR3 DNA sequence: TGTGCCACCAGCAGTGAGGGCACAGATACGCAGTATTTT.

This clonotype was observed a handful of times. The chain recombines TRBV20-1 with TRBJ2-1; 9 positions match TRBD1. The V segment lost 0 bases and the J segment 8 bases; nucleotides outside the gene matches: 23. The CDR3 has 20 residues. Germline loops: CDR1 DFQATT, CDR2 SNEGSKA (reference sequence). The CDR3 reads CSARDPGQGRRKSRWDEQFF. The CDR3 DNA sequence: TGCAGTGCTAGAGATCCCGGACAGGGGAGGCGGAAGTCTAGGTGGGATGAGCAGTTCTTC.

This clonotype has more than one count but fewer than ten. The chain carries TRBV29-1 and TRBJ2-7; possibly TRBD1 for D (5 bases). V was shortened by 2 bases and J by 1 base, with 9 bases between the two germline ends. This CDR3 comprises 13 residues. Per the germline V gene, CDR1 is SQVTM and CDR2 is ANQGSEA. In nucleotides, the CDR3 is TGCAGCGTTGAACCTCAGGGATCCTACGAGCAGTACTTC. Residues: CSVEPQGSYEQYF.

This clonotype was observed a handful of times. The chain employs TRBV10-2 and TRBJ2-2; TRBD2 might be the D (5 bases). CDR1 and CDR2 from the germline V gene are WSHSY and SAAADI. The CDR3 runs 14 residues. V was shortened by 5 bases and J by 7 bases, with 14 bases between the two germline ends. CDR3 coding DNA: TGCGCCAGCAGTAACACGGGAAGGGTCGGGGAGCTGTTTTTT. Its translation is CASSNTGRVGELFF.

This clonotype was seen only a few times. V is TRBV25-1 and J is TRBJ1-4; 10 positions match TRBD1. The length of the CDR3 is 14 residues. V trimming: 5 bases; J trimming: 7 bases; junction bases outside the gene matches: 4. CDR1 MGHDK and CDR2 SYGVNS come from the germline V gene. The CDR3 DNA is TGTGCCAGCAGTAGACAGGGGGCGAGTGAAAAACTGTTTTTT. Encoded protein: CASSRQGASEKLFF. Full variable domain (remainder filled in from reference TRBV25-1 and TRBJ1-4): EADIYQTPRYLVIGTGKKITLECSQTMGHDKMYWYQQDPGMELHLIHYSYGVNSTEKGDLSSESTVSRIRTEHFPLTLESARPSHTSQYLCASSRQGASEKLFFGSGTQLSVL.

Only a few counts were recorded for this clonotype. The V and J genes are TRBV15 and TRBJ1-1; D might be TRBD1 (6 bases). This CDR3 is built from 15 residues. Trimming cost V 0 bases and J 11 bases, with 19 bases left between them. In germline, CDR1 is LNHNV, CDR2 YYDKDF (reference sequence). The CDR3 coding sequence is TGTGCCACCAGCAGAGATGGAGGGTGGGGGCTCGACGCTTTCTTT. Encoded protein: CATSRDGGWGLDAFF.

With regard to this clonotype: Mismatch with germline at one junction end may stem from a read error. The rearrangement joins TRBV7-3 to TRBJ2-7, with D maybe TRBD2 (6 bases). This CDR3 is 15 amino acids long. Germline CDR1 is SGHTA and CDR2 is FQGTGA. CDR3 region: CASSLPSDPTYEQYF. The CDR3 region has the DNA TGTGCCAGCAGCTTACCTAGCGACCCTACCTATGAGCAGTACTTC.

This chain joins TRBV3-1 and TRBJ2-1, with TRBD1 as a possible D gene (6 bases). This CDR3 spans 16 amino acids. The germline V gene encodes CDR1 LGHDT and CDR2 YNNKEL (reference sequence). V lost 1 base and J lost 7, with 17 bases in between. The CDR3 region has the DNA TGTGCCAGCAGCCAAGGGAGAACCGGGACATTGAATGAGCAGTTCTTC. It specifies CASSQGRTGTLNEQFF.

This clonotype was seen a few times. This rearrangement joins TRBV7-9 to TRBJ1-2, with TRBD1 matching over 7 bases. Germline CDR1 is SEHNR and CDR2 is FQNEAQ (reference sequence). CDR3 size: 14 residues. Trimming at V came to 4 bases and at J to 3 bases, leaving 5 bases not matched to a gene. CDR3 sequence: CASSSLQGYYGYTF. CDR3 sequence (DNA): TGTGCCAGCAGCTCCCTACAGGGGTACTATGGCTACACCTTC.

The sample holds one count of this clonotype. The rearrangement joins TRBV6-5 to TRBJ2-1, with TRBD2 matching over 7 bases. The J segment lost 15 bases and the V segment lost 0 bases, leaving 8 bases of the junction unmatched. Germline V gene data show CDR1 as MNHEY and CDR2 as SVGAGI. This CDR3 has 13 residues. The CDR3 DNA is TGTGCCAGCAGTTACTCTTGGGACTACCATCGGTTCTTC. The encoded protein is CASSYSWDYHRFF.